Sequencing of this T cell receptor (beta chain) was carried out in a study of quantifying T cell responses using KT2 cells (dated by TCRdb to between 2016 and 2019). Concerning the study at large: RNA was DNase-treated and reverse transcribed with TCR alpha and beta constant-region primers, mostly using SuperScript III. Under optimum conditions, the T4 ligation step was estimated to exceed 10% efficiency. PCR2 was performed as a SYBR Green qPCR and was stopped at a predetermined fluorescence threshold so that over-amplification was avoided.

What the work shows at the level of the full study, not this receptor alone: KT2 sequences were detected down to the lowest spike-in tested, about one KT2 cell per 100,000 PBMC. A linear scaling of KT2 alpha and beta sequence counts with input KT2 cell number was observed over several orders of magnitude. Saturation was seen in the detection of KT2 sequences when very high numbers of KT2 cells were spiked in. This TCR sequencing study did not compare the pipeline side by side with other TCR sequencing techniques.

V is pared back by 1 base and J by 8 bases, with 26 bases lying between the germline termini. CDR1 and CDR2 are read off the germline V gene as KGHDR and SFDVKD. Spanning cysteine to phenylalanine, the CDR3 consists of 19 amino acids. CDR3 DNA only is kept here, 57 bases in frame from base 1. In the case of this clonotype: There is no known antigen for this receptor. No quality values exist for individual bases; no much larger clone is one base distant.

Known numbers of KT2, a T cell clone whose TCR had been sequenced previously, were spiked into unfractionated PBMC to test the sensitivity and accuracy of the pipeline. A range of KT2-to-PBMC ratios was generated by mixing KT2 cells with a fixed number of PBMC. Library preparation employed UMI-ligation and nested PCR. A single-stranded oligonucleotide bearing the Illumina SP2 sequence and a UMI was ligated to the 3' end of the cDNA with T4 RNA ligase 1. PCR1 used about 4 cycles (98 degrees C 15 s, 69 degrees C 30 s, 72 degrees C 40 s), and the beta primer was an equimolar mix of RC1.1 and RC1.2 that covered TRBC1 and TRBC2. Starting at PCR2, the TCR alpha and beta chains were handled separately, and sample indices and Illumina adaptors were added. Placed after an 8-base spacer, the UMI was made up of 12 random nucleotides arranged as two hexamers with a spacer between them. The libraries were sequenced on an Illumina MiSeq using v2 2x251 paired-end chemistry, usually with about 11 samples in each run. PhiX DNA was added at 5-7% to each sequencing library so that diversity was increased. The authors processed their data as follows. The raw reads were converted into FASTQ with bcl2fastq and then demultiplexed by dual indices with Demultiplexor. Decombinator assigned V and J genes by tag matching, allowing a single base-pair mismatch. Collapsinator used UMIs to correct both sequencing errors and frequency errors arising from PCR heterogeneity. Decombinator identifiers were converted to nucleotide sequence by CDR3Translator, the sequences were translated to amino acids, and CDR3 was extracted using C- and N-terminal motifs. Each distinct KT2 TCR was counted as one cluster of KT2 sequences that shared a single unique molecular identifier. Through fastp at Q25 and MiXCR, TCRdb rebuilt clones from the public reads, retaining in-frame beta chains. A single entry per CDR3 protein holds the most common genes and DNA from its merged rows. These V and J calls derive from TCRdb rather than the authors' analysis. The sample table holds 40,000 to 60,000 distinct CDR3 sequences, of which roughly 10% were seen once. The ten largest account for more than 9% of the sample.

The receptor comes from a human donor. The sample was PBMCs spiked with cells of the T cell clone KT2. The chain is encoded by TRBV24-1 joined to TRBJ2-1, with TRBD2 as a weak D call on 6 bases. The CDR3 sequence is CATSDFHPSIPREVDEQFF. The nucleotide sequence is TGTGCCACCAGTGATTTCCACCCTTCAATCCCTAGGGAGGTGGATGAGCAGTTCTTC.